Below are 19 T cell receptor beta chains sequenced from a single sample in a study of brain T cells in children with intractable seizures (dated by TCRdb to 2020 to 2022). The intended sense of this specimen's time point label: resected brain tissue, or blood drawn just prior to surgery. Library generation was performed with the immunoSEQ multiplex PCR assay. TCRdb's version of the immuneACCESS table is confined to in-frame rearrangements and falls short of the full clone set. An unresolved V gene accounts for under half of the shortfall where checked; the remainder is of unknown origin. For this sample the table gives tens of thousands of clones, of which 85% to 95% were detected only once. The ten largest clones take up around 6% of the sample. Source: peripheral blood, taken at surgery. The receptors come from a boy between 10 and 17 years old with focal cortical dysplasia and intractable seizures.

The chain carries TRBV4-1 and TRBJ1-1; 7 positions match TRBD1. The V gene end was trimmed by 0 bases and the J gene end by 0 bases; junction bases not matched to a gene: 7. CDR1 and CDR2 (germline): MGHRA, YSYEKL. This CDR3 spans 17 amino acids. The CDR3 here is CASSQDVTGTVNTEAFF. DNA for the CDR3: TGCGCCAGCAGCCAAGATGTCACGGGGACAGTGAACACTGAAGCTTTCTTT.

The chain combines TRBV30 with TRBJ2-5, with D perhaps TRBD1 (5 bases). Germline V CDR1 and CDR2: GTSNPN, SVGIG (reference sequence). Between the trimmed V and J ends, which lost 0 bases and 4 bases, there was a span of 12 bases. This CDR3 is built from 14 residues. CDR3 coding DNA: TGTGCCTGGAGTGTAAAGGGAAGGGGAGAGACCCAGTACTTC. Translating it yields CAWSVKGRGETQYF.

This chain joins TRBV7-9 and TRBJ2-1, with D possibly matching TRBD1 (6 bases). This CDR3 spans 12 amino acids. The germline V gene has CDR1 SEHNR and CDR2 FQNEAQ (reference sequence). Deletions cut 5 bases from V and 7 bases from J, with 9 bases between. The CDR3 DNA reads as TGTGCCAGCAGCCAAAGGGGGAATGAGCAGTTCTTC. This gives the protein CASSQRGNEQFF.

The V gene is TRBV7-9, the J gene TRBJ2-3; D uncertain. Germline V gene sequence: CDR1 SEHNR, CDR2 FQNEAQ (reference sequence). The CDR3 sequence is 12 residues long. Deletions cut 1 base from V and 3 bases from J, with 2 bases between. This CDR3 is CASSLDTDTQYF. In nucleotides, the CDR3 is TGTGCCAGCAGCTTAGATACAGATACGCAGTATTTT.

V is TRBV7-9 and J is TRBJ2-3; TRBD1 matches at 7 bases. This CDR3 is built from 14 residues. Germline trimming cut 4 bases from V and 2 bases from J; bases unmatched to any gene: 3. Germline loops: CDR1 SEHNR, CDR2 FQNEAQ (reference sequence). CDR3 region: CASSSDRSTDTQYF. CDR3 nucleotides: TGTGCCAGCAGCTCGGACAGGTCCACAGATACGCAGTATTTT.

The chain recombines TRBV4-1 with TRBJ2-1, with D tentatively TRBD2 (5 bases). This CDR3 comprises 15 residues. Trimming took 1 base from V and 7 from J, leaving 14 bases between them. Germline CDR1 MGHRA, CDR2 YSYEKL. The CDR3 coding sequence is TGCGCCAGCAGCCAAGTATCGGACTGGGAGAATGAGCAGTTCTTC. Protein: CASSQVSDWENEQFF.

The chain joins TRBV7-9 to TRBJ2-5, with a possible D match to TRBD1 (6 bases). CDR1 is SEHNR and CDR2 is FQNEAQ in the germline V gene (reference sequence). The CDR3 is 14 amino acids. The V end was cut by 1 base, the J end by 5 bases, with 11 bases between. Here the CDR3 reads CASSLVGAWETQYF. The DNA of the CDR3 is TGTGCCAGCAGCTTAGTGGGGGCTTGGGAGACCCAGTACTTC.

The chain uses TRBV7-2 and TRBJ2-1; D is unclear. The CDR3 spans 11 residues. V was cut by 8 bases and J by 7 bases, with 9 bases left in between. The germline V gene encodes CDR1 SGHTA and CDR2 FQGNSA. The CDR3 reads CASSLVNEQFF. The CDR3 DNA follows: TGTGCCAGCTCCCTGGTGAATGAGCAGTTCTTC. The full variable domain, completed using reference TRBV7-2 and TRBJ2-1, is GAGVSQSPSNKVTEKGKDVELRCDPISGHTALYWYRQSLGQGLEFLIYFQGNSAPDKSGLPSDRFSAERTGGSVSTLTIQRTQQEDSAVYLCASSLVNEQFFGPGTRLTVL.

This chain uses TRBV2 with TRBJ2-7; tentative D call: TRBD1 (6 bases). Looked up from germline, CDR1 is SNHLY and CDR2 is FYNNEI. Trimming stripped 8 bases from V and 0 bases from J, with 11 bases between. The CDR3 runs to 13 residues. CDR3 bases: TGTGCCAGCCGGGACACTACCTCCTACGAGCAGTACGTC. It codes for CASRDTTSYEQYV.

The chain carries TRBV3-1 (or the pseudogene TRBV3-2) and TRBJ2-7, with a possible D match to TRBD2 (5 bases). CDR3 length equals 16 residues. The V and J ends lost 8 bases and 6 bases respectively, with 26 bases between them. Germline-derived CDR1 and CDR2 are LGHDT and YNNKEL (reference sequence). The CDR3 region is CASPTGGVGGEGEQYV. The DNA of the CDR3 is TGTGCCAGCCCGACTGGAGGTGTGGGCGGTGAGGGCGAGCAGTACGTC.

The CDR3 nucleotides read TGCAGTGCTAGTCGAACTAGCGGGAGGGCGTACACCGGGGAGCTGTTTTTT. Translating gives CSASRTSGRAYTGELFF. This rearrangement joins TRBV20-1 to TRBJ2-2, with 13 bases identical to TRBD2. J lost 3 bases, V lost 3 bases, and 7 bases had no gene match. CDR3 size: 17 residues. Germline assignment: CDR1 DFQATT and CDR2 SNEGSKA (reference sequence).

The CDR3 loop is CASSMTGSYKGYGYTF. For the CDR3, the DNA is TGTGCCAGTAGTATGACTGGATCGTATAAAGGGTATGGCTACACCTTC. V and J are TRBV19 and TRBJ1-2; D not certain. Between the trimmed V and J ends, which lost 3 bases and 5 bases, there was a span of 19 bases. CDR3 length equals 16 residues. Germline V gene lookup returns CDR1 LNHDA and CDR2 SQIVND (reference sequence).

The genes are TRBV6-5 and TRBJ1-3, with 7 bases aligning to TRBD1. The CDR3 has 15 amino acids. The germline V gene has CDR1 MNHEY and CDR2 SVGAGI. V shed 4 bases and J 0 bases; nucleotides not matched to a gene: 3. The CDR3 nucleotides are TGTGCCAGCAGTTTAGACAGGGCCTCTGGAAACACCATATATTTT. Its protein is CASSLDRASGNTIYF.

V is TRBV9 and J is TRBJ2-1, with 10 bases aligning to TRBD2. Germline CDR1 and CDR2: SGDLS and YYNGEE. The CDR3 runs 15 residues. The V segment lost 0 bases and the J segment 8 bases; nucleotides outside the gene matches: 5. In nucleotides, the CDR3 is TGTGCCAGCAGCGTAGAGACTAGCGGGTTCCATGAGCAGTTCTTC. Amino acids: CASSVETSGFHEQFF.

The chain is built from TRBV5-1 and TRBJ1-1, with D unclear. Trimming shortened V by 2 bases and J by 6 bases, and 17 bases separated the two germline ends. This CDR3 has 15 amino acids. Germline V gene data show CDR1 as SGHRS and CDR2 as YFSETQ. The CDR3 DNA sequence: TGCGCCAGCAGCTTTTCGCGCCTCCATCGGGCTGAAGCTTTCTTT. Protein product: CASSFSRLHRAEAFF.

The chain uses TRBV2 and TRBJ2-7, with unresolved D. The CDR3 runs 14 residues. With 4 bases removed from V and 4 bases from J, the gap between germline ends came to 14 bases. Per germline, CDR1 SNHLY and CDR2 FYNNEI. CDR3 in DNA: TGTGCCAGCAGTGCGCCGTTGCGACCATACGAGCAGTACTTC. The encoded protein is CASSAPLRPYEQYF.

The gene calls are TRBV6-4 and TRBJ2-2, with TRBD1 matching over 8 bases. This CDR3 region has 15 residues. Germline trimming cut 3 bases from V and 2 bases from J; bases unmatched to any gene: 2. Germline CDR1 MRHNA, CDR2 SNTAGT. CDR3 DNA: TGTGCCAGCAGTGATGGGACAGGAAACACCGGGGAGCTGTTTTTT. Its translation: CASSDGTGNTGELFF.

V and J are TRBV21-1 and TRBJ2-7. TRBV21-1 is designated a pseudogene. The CDR3 extends over 13 amino acids. The CDR3 protein is CASSTPRRAEQYV. The CDR3 DNA reads as TGTGCCAGCAGCACACCCCGACGGGCCGAGCAGTACGTC.

This clone was detected only a few times. The V gene is TRBV18, the J gene TRBJ1-2, with TRBD1 identical over 8 bases. V trimming: 5 bases; J trimming: 0 bases; junction bases outside the gene matches: 5. Looked up from germline, CDR1 is KGHSH and CDR2 is LQKENI. The CDR3 spans 15 residues. The DNA of the CDR3 is TGTGCCAGCTCAACAGGGACAGGCACTAACTATGGCTACACCTTC. Translation: CASSTGTGTNYGYTF. Supplemented by reference TRBV18 and TRBJ1-2, the full variable domain reads NAGVMQNPRHLVRRRGQEARLRCSPMKGHSHVYWYRQLPEEGLKFMVYLQKENIIDESGMPKERFSAEFPKEGPSILRIQQVVRGDSAAYFCASSTGTGTNYGYTFGSGTRLTVV.